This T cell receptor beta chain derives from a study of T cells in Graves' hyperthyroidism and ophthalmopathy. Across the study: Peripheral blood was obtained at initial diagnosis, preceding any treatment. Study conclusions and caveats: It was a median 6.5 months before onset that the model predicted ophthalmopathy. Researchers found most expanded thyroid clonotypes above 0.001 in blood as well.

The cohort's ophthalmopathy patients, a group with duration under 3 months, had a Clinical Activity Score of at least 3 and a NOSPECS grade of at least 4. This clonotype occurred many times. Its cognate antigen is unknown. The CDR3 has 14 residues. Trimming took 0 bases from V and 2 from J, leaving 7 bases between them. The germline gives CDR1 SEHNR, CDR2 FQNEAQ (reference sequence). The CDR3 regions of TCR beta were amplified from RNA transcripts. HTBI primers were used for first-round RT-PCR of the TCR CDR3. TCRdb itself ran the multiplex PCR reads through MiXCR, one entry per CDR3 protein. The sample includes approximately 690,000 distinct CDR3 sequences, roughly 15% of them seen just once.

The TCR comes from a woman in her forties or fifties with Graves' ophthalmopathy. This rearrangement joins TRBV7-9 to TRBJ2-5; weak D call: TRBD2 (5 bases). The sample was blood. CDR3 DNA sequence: TGTGCCAGCAGCTTAGCGAGGGCGCAAGAGACCCAGTACTTC. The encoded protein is CASSLARAQETQYF.